Below are 17 T cell receptor beta chains sequenced from a single sample in a study of blood T cells in healthy people across ages. A second PCR of about 6 to 11 cycles used a sample-barcoded 5' primer and a J-beta primer mix. TCRdb redid the calling of the 5' RACE reads with MiXCR, one entry per CDR3 protein. The table lists over a million distinct CDR3 sequences, almost 60% of them singletons. Specimen: blood. The receptors were sampled from a man aged 18 to 29 in good health.

The chain uses TRBV4-1 and TRBJ2-1, with D hard to call. The CDR3 consists of 16 residues. The V end lost 0 bases, the J end lost 4 bases, and 13 bases lay between the germline ends. Germline V lookup: CDR1 MGHRA, CDR2 YSYEKL. The CDR3 region is CASSQDSGEIYNEQFF. The CDR3 DNA reads as TGCGCCAGCAGCCAAGATTCAGGAGAAATTTACAATGAGCAGTTCTTC.

The sample holds one count of this clonotype. The CDR3 region is CASSAGPGVTGELFF. CDR3 DNA: TGTGCCAGCAGCGCGGGCCCGGGAGTCACCGGGGAGCTGTTTTTT. J is TRBJ2-2 and V is TRBV7-8, with TRBD2 as a possible D gene (6 bases). The CDR3 sequence is 15 residues long. The V and J ends lost 5 bases and 4 bases respectively, with 14 bases between them. Germline-derived CDR1 and CDR2 are SGHVS and FQNEAQ.

The rearrangement links TRBV4-1 to TRBJ2-7; D is perhaps TRBD2 (6 bases). Germline loops: CDR1 MGHRA, CDR2 YSYEKL. The V end was cut by 4 bases, the J end by 0 bases, with 16 bases between. CDR3 length: 16 residues. The CDR3 sequence is CASSPLKGRTSYEQYF. The CDR3 DNA reads as TGCGCCAGCAGCCCGCTTAAGGGGAGGACCTCCTACGAGCAGTACTTC.

The rearrangement links TRBV29-1 to TRBJ2-5; perhaps TRBD2 as D (6 bases). Between the trimmed V and J ends, which lost 6 bases and 5 bases, there was a span of 13 bases. Germline values: CDR1 SQVTM, CDR2 ANQGSEA. The CDR3 runs 12 residues. For the CDR3, the DNA is TGCAGCGTCGACGGACTACAGGAGACCCAGTACTTC. Protein: CSVDGLQETQYF.

The chain combines TRBV5-5 with TRBJ2-7; either TRBD1 or TRBD2 may fit D (5 bases each). Germline CDR1 reads SGHKS; CDR2 reads YYEKEE (reference sequence). V gave up 6 bases and J gave up 1 base, with 20 bases separating them. This CDR3 has 16 amino acids. CDR3 loop: CASIPLLGTPSYEQYF. The CDR3 coding sequence is TGTGCCAGCATCCCCCTACTCGGGACCCCTTCCTACGAGCAGTACTTC.

V usage is TRBV9 and J usage is TRBJ2-4; D gene ambiguous. The J call may not be correct, given that the DNA end is closer to TRBJ2-7. The CDR3 runs to 13 residues. The germline V gene has CDR1 SGDLS and CDR2 YYNGEE. Here the CDR3 reads CASSVSQVGEQYF. DNA of the CDR3: TGTGCCAGCAGCGTATCCCAAGTAGGCGAGCAGTACTTC.

The chain carries TRBV14 and TRBJ2-7, with D maybe TRBD1 (6 bases). The tail of the sequence fits TRBJ2-5 better, so the J call may be wrong. The germline V gene encodes CDR1 SGHDN and CDR2 FVKESK. This CDR3 comprises 13 residues. In DNA, the CDR3 is TGTGCCAGCAGCCGGGGGCAGGAGGAGACCCAGTACTTC. Its translation: CASSRGQEETQYF.

The V gene is TRBV6-2 or TRBV6-3, the J gene TRBJ2-5, with 8 bases aligning to TRBD2. TRBJ2-7 explains the end of the DNA better; the J call may be wrong. The V gene's germline CDR1 is MNHEY and CDR2 SVGEGT. The CDR3 covers 15 residues. The CDR3 DNA reads TGTGCCAGCAGTTATACCGGGACTAGGAGTAACGAGCAGTACTTC. It specifies CASSYTGTRSNEQYF.

The V gene is TRBV20-1, the J gene TRBJ2-7; 11 nucleotides line up with TRBD2. Germline V gives CDR1 DFQATT, CDR2 SNEGSKA (reference sequence). The CDR3 length is 15 residues. V lost 2 bases, J lost 4 bases, and 7 bases stayed unmatched. The CDR3 is CSARSDTSGSYEQYF. CDR3 DNA: TGCAGTGCTAGATCCGACACTAGCGGGAGTTACGAGCAGTACTTC.

This clonotype was counted between two and nine times. The rearrangement joins TRBV5-1 to TRBJ2-2; 8 bases line up with TRBD1. Germline V gene data show CDR1 as SGHRS and CDR2 as YFSETQ. V lost 4 bases to trimming and J lost 0 bases; unmatched junction nucleotides: 5. This CDR3 has 16 residues. The CDR3 region has the DNA TGCGCCAGCAGCGACTCAGGGGGCGCGAACACCGGGGAGCTGTTTTTT. Encoded protein: CASSDSGGANTGELFF.

J is TRBJ2-4 and V is TRBV20-1, with D tentatively TRBD1 or TRBD2 (5 bases each). V shed 5 bases and J shed 0 bases, with 14 bases lying between them. The CDR3 has 15 residues. CDR1 DFQATT and CDR2 SNEGSKA come from the germline V gene (reference sequence). Written as DNA, the CDR3 is TGCAGTGCTCTTGGGACGGAGCTAGCCAAAAACATTCAGTACTTC. Its translation: CSALGTELAKNIQYF.

The CDR3 coding sequence is TGTGCCATCGGTTTAACGGAGAACACTGAAGCTTTCTTT. It specifies CAIGLTENTEAFF. V usage is TRBV10-3 and J usage is TRBJ1-1; unclear D gene. The CDR3 is 13 amino acids. Germline CDR1 is ENHRY and CDR2 is SYGVKD. Trimming took 8 bases from V and 1 from J, leaving 11 bases between them.

The gene calls are TRBV7-8 and TRBJ2-3; D uncertain. This CDR3 has 17 residues. V gave up 2 bases and J gave up 0 bases, with 15 bases separating them. Germline-derived CDR1 and CDR2 are SGHVS and FQNEAQ. For the CDR3, the DNA is TGTGCCAGCAGCTTATCCCTCCACGGAATGAGCACAGATACGCAGTATTTT. Its protein product is CASSLSLHGMSTDTQYF.

V usage is TRBV6-1 and J usage is TRBJ1-2, with a tentative D call TRBD1 (5 bases). This CDR3 is 13 amino acids long. Trimming took off 3 bases at V and 6 bases at J, with 11 bases between the two ends. Germline CDR1 is MNHNS and CDR2 is SASEGT. The CDR3 bases are TGTGCCAGCAGTGAGGGCAGGGCGAATGGCTACACCTTC. Residues: CASSEGRANGYTF.

The V gene is TRBV20-1, the J gene TRBJ2-1, with D possibly called TRBD1 or TRBD2 (6 bases each). V was clipped by 6 bases and J by 7 bases, with 19 bases between them. Germline lookup yields CDR1 DFQATT and CDR2 SNEGSKA (reference sequence). This CDR3 region has 14 residues. The CDR3 sequence is CSAEGDSPSNEQFF. The CDR3 coding sequence is TGCAGTGCGGAGGGGGACTCTCCAAGTAATGAGCAGTTCTTC.

This clonotype was seen only a few times. This rearrangement joins TRBV4-3 to TRBJ2-3, with D possibly matching TRBD2 (6 bases). Per the germline V gene, CDR1 is LGHNA and CDR2 is YSLEER. The CDR3 runs to 18 residues. Trimming shortened V by 4 bases and J by 2 bases, and 22 bases separated the two germline ends. CDR3 DNA: TGCGCCAGCAGCCCTTTCGTTGGTAGCGGCTCAGACACAGATACGCAGTATTTT. Its translation: CASSPFVGSGSDTDTQYF.

The rearrangement links TRBV20-1 to TRBJ2-1, with unresolved D. The CDR3 runs 11 residues. The V end lost 2 bases, the J end lost 6 bases, and 5 bases lay between the germline ends. Germline values: CDR1 DFQATT, CDR2 SNEGSKA (reference sequence). CDR3 in amino acids: CSARSLNEQFF. Here the CDR3 DNA reads TGCAGTGCTAGATCCCTCAATGAGCAGTTCTTC.